The 3 T cell receptor beta chains listed next were all sequenced from one sample in a study of radiotherapy plus CTLA-4 blockade in lung cancer. The repertoire was sequenced with immunoSEQ multiplex PCR; TCRdb's copy has only in-frame clones and lacks some. This sample yields about 88,000 clones, of which approximately 79% are seen a single time; over 12% belongs to the top ten. The specimen comprised peripheral blood, sampled from a patient treated with radiotherapy plus ipilimumab. All receptors come from a human donor with non-small cell lung cancer that progressed on radiotherapy plus ipilimumab.

The chain joins TRBV19 to TRBJ2-3, with D maybe TRBD1 (5 bases). Per the germline V gene, CDR1 is LNHDA and CDR2 is SQIVND (reference sequence). The CDR3 consists of 15 residues. V was cut by 4 bases and J by 6 bases, with 17 bases left in between. This chain's CDR3 is CASSTMGPATDTQYF. DNA for the CDR3: TGTGCCAGTAGTACAATGGGGCCTGCTACCGATACGCAGTATTTT.

V is TRBV5-1 and J is TRBJ2-2; maybe TRBD2 (6 bases). The CDR3 runs to 13 residues. Germline-derived CDR1 and CDR2 are SGHRS and YFSETQ. The germline V and J ends were trimmed by 0 bases and 8 bases, with 8 bases remaining between them. The CDR3 DNA sequence: TGCGCCAGCAGCTTGGGCGGGGAAGGGGAGCTGTTTTTT. Protein sequence: CASSLGGEGELFF.

As concerns this clone: The same CDR3 can be traced to other DNA sequences in this sample. The rearrangement joins TRBV5-1 to TRBJ1-1, with TRBD1 identical over 8 bases. The germline gives CDR1 SGHRS, CDR2 YFSETQ. This CDR3 spans 14 amino acids. The ends lost 4 bases at V and 4 bases at J; junction bases unmatched: 6. The CDR3 spells CASSPGTGPTEAFF. The DNA of the CDR3 is TGCGCCAGCAGCCCCGGGACAGGCCCCACTGAAGCTTTCTTT.